These T cell receptor beta chains were read from a single sample in a study of blood T cell repertoires in COVID-19. Repertoires were generated with immunoSEQ multiplex PCR, while TCRdb's copy carries only in-frame clones and drops some. The data contain 200,000 or so clones, about 91% of them singletons. Sequenced sample: PBMCs or T cells enriched from blood (not recorded which). These receptors came from a middle-aged woman with acute COVID-19. The CDR3 runs from the conserved cysteine through the conserved F or W. The order of the fields is D gene, V gene, J gene, clone size, CDR3 DNA, CDR3 protein. D genes are given only for firm matches. For some rows the clone size is stated as once, few or many, or as a class when expanded; others skip it.

d_call: TRBD1; v_call: TRBV5-1; j_call: TRBJ2-3; clone_size: NA; cdr3_nt: TGCGCCAGCAGCCGACAGGGGGACCACCCGGATACGCAGTATTTT; cdr3_aa: CASSRQGDHPDTQYF
d_call: TRBD1; v_call: TRBV6-5; j_call: TRBJ1-5; clone_size: once; cdr3_nt: TGTGCCAGCAGATCACAGGGGAATCAGCCCCAGCATTTT; cdr3_aa: CASRSQGNQPQHF
d_call: TRBD1; v_call: TRBV10-1; j_call: TRBJ1-6; clone_size: NA; cdr3_nt: TGCGCCAGCAGTATTCTTGTATTTGACAGGGAGAAGCAGGGCTATAATTCACCCCTCCACTTT; cdr3_aa: CASSILVFDREKQGYNSPLHF
d_call: TRBD1; v_call: TRBV5-8; j_call: TRBJ2-1; clone_size: NA; cdr3_nt: TGTGCCAGCAGCCGAAGACAGGGCTCCTACAATGAGCAGTTCTTC; cdr3_aa: CASSRRQGSYNEQFF
d_call: NA; v_call: TRBV5-1; j_call: TRBJ2-1; clone_size: NA; cdr3_nt: TGCGCCAGCAGCTTCACTACAGGGATTAATGAGCAGTTCTTC; cdr3_aa: CASSFTTGINEQFF
d_call: NA; v_call: TRBV9; j_call: TRBJ1-5; clone_size: NA; cdr3_nt: TGTGCCAGCAGCGTGAGTGACTCCCGCAATCAGCCCCAGCATTTT; cdr3_aa: CASSVSDSRNQPQHF
d_call: TRBD1; v_call: TRBV12-5; j_call: TRBJ2-1; clone_size: NA; cdr3_nt: TGTGCTAGTGGTCCGTCGGGACAGCTTTACAATGAGCAGTTCTTC; cdr3_aa: CASGPSGQLYNEQFF
d_call: TRBD2; v_call: TRBV6-5; j_call: TRBJ2-3; clone_size: once; cdr3_nt: TGTGCCAGCAGGTACATAGCGGGAGAGTCCACAGATACGCAGTATTTT; cdr3_aa: CASRYIAGESTDTQYF
d_call: TRBD1; v_call: TRBV6-5; j_call: TRBJ1-2; clone_size: few; cdr3_nt: TGTGCCAGCACCCAGGCGACAGGGTTTGGCTACACCTTC; cdr3_aa: CASTQATGFGYTF
d_call: NA; v_call: TRBV5-4; j_call: TRBJ1-2; clone_size: NA; cdr3_nt: TGTGCCAGCAGCTTTCGTGACTATGGCTACACCTTC; cdr3_aa: CASSFRDYGYTF
d_call: NA; v_call: TRBV4-1; j_call: TRBJ1-3; clone_size: NA; cdr3_nt: TGCGCCAGCATGGGCCGGGGTACTGGAAACACCATATATTTT; cdr3_aa: CASMGRGTGNTIYF
d_call: NA; v_call: TRBV3-1/TRBV3-2; j_call: TRBJ1-2; clone_size: NA; cdr3_nt: TGTGCCAGCAGCCCCGCTAGAGGGCTTACTAACTATGGCTACACCTTC; cdr3_aa: CASSPARGLTNYGYTF
d_call: TRBD2; v_call: TRBV5-6; j_call: TRBJ2-5; clone_size: NA; cdr3_nt: TGTGCCAGCAGCTTGGAGGTAGCGGGGAGGGAGACCCAGTACTTC; cdr3_aa: CASSLEVAGRETQYF
d_call: NA; v_call: TRBV12-3/TRBV12-4; j_call: TRBJ2-5; clone_size: NA; cdr3_nt: TGTGCCAGCCGCGACTTCAATTTAGAGACCCAGTACTTC; cdr3_aa: CASRDFNLETQYF
d_call: TRBD1; v_call: TRBV7-8; j_call: TRBJ1-1; clone_size: NA; cdr3_nt: TGTGCCAGCAGCTTTGGACAGGGAAGCACTGAAGCTTTCTTT; cdr3_aa: CASSFGQGSTEAFF
d_call: NA; v_call: TRBV2; j_call: TRBJ1-1; clone_size: NA; cdr3_nt: TGTGCCAGCAGTGGTCCCAGCGGGGGGCCCTCAGGAGCTTTCTTT; cdr3_aa: CASSGPSGGPSGAFF
d_call: TRBD1; v_call: TRBV7-9; j_call: TRBJ1-6; clone_size: NA; cdr3_nt: TGTGCCAGCAAGGGACAGCCCAATTCACCCCTCCACTTT; cdr3_aa: CASKGQPNSPLHF
d_call: TRBD1; v_call: TRBV6-6; j_call: TRBJ1-2; clone_size: NA; cdr3_nt: TGTGCCGCAGAGGGGACAGACGGTGGGGGCTACACCTTC; cdr3_aa: CAAEGTDGGGYTF
d_call: NA; v_call: TRBV11-2; j_call: TRBJ1-6; clone_size: once; cdr3_nt: TGTGCCAGCAGCTTAGGGAGGACAGCTAATAATTCACCCCTCCACTTT; cdr3_aa: CASSLGRTANNSPLHF
d_call: TRBD2; v_call: TRBV24-1; j_call: TRBJ2-1; clone_size: NA; cdr3_nt: TGTGCCACCAGTGACCCTATACGGACAGCGGGGGTCTACAATGAGCAGTTCTTC; cdr3_aa: CATSDPIRTAGVYNEQFF
d_call: NA; v_call: TRBV4-2; j_call: TRBJ2-1; clone_size: NA; cdr3_nt: TGTGCCAGCAGCCAAGTCCGATTGAGCTCCTACAATGAGCAGTTCTTC; cdr3_aa: CASSQVRLSSYNEQFF
d_call: NA; v_call: TRBV6-5; j_call: TRBJ2-7; clone_size: NA; cdr3_nt: TGTGCCAGCAGTATGCCGACATCTACCTACGAGCAGTACTTC; cdr3_aa: CASSMPTSTYEQYF
d_call: TRBD1; v_call: TRBV18; j_call: TRBJ2-7; clone_size: NA; cdr3_nt: TGTGCCAGCTCCCAGGACAGGGATTACGAGCAGTACTTC; cdr3_aa: CASSQDRDYEQYF
d_call: TRBD1; v_call: TRBV18; j_call: TRBJ2-5; clone_size: NA; cdr3_nt: TGTGCCAGCTCACCAGGGGGACAGGGAAAAGAGACCCAGTACTTC; cdr3_aa: CASSPGGQGKETQYF
d_call: TRBD2; v_call: TRBV5-4; j_call: TRBJ2-2; clone_size: NA; cdr3_nt: TGTGCCAGCAGCTCGGGGGTAGCGGGAGTCACCGGGGAGCTGTTTTTT; cdr3_aa: CASSSGVAGVTGELFF
d_call: TRBD1; v_call: TRBV7-9; j_call: TRBJ2-7; clone_size: NA; cdr3_nt: TGTGCCAGCAGCTTAGGACAGGGGGCAAGCGAGCAGTACTTC; cdr3_aa: CASSLGQGASEQYF
d_call: NA; v_call: TRBV19; j_call: TRBJ2-3; clone_size: NA; cdr3_nt: TGTGCCAGTAGTATAGAGAGGAGACCCACAGATACGCAGTATTTT; cdr3_aa: CASSIERRPTDTQYF
d_call: NA; v_call: TRBV15; j_call: TRBJ1-4; clone_size: once; cdr3_nt: TGTGCCACCAGGGTGACAGTGAACATTGCAACTAATGAAAAACTGTTTTTT; cdr3_aa: CATRVTVNIATNEKLFF
d_call: NA; v_call: TRBV18; j_call: TRBJ2-5; clone_size: NA; cdr3_nt: TGTGCCAGCTCCCCGGGACTCCAAGAGACCCAGTACTTC; cdr3_aa: CASSPGLQETQYF
d_call: NA; v_call: TRBV10-3; j_call: TRBJ2-7; clone_size: NA; cdr3_nt: TGTGCCATCAGTGATTCCCAGGTGAGCTCCTACGAGCAGTACTTC; cdr3_aa: CAISDSQVSSYEQYF
d_call: NA; v_call: TRBV7-8; j_call: TRBJ2-7; clone_size: NA; cdr3_nt: TGTGCCAGCAGCTTACACAGGGAAGGCGTCGAGCAGTACTTC; cdr3_aa: CASSLHREGVEQYF
d_call: NA; v_call: TRBV30; j_call: TRBJ1-6; clone_size: few; cdr3_nt: TGTGCCTGGAGTTTGGGGGCAGGGGAATCACCCCTCCACTTT; cdr3_aa: CAWSLGAGESPLHF
d_call: NA; v_call: TRBV7-2; j_call: TRBJ1-5; clone_size: NA; cdr3_nt: TGTGCCAGCATCACCGTACCAGGGTCAAATCAGCCCCAGCATTTT; cdr3_aa: CASITVPGSNQPQHF
d_call: NA; v_call: TRBV5-6; j_call: TRBJ2-5; clone_size: NA; cdr3_nt: TGTGCCAGCAGCTTGGACTGGCAAGAGACCCAGTACTTC; cdr3_aa: CASSLDWQETQYF
d_call: NA; v_call: TRBV6-5; j_call: TRBJ1-5; clone_size: once; cdr3_nt: TGTGCCATCGGACAGAGTTATCAGCCCCAGCATTTT; cdr3_aa: CAIGQSYQPQHF
d_call: TRBD1; v_call: TRBV5-6; j_call: TRBJ1-1; clone_size: once; cdr3_nt: TGTGCCAGCAGCTTGGTAGGACGACAGGGAGTTGAAGCTTTCTTT; cdr3_aa: CASSLVGRQGVEAFF
d_call: TRBD1; v_call: TRBV19; j_call: TRBJ1-2; clone_size: once; cdr3_nt: TGTGCCAGTAGTAACAGGGGGCGAACTAACTATGGCTACACCTTC; cdr3_aa: CASSNRGRTNYGYTF
d_call: NA; v_call: TRBV2; j_call: TRBJ1-4; clone_size: NA; cdr3_nt: TGTGCCAGCAGTGAAGCGCTTCAGGGCGGTCTTGGGGAACTGTTTTTT; cdr3_aa: CASSEALQGGLGELFF
d_call: NA; v_call: TRBV5-5; j_call: TRBJ2-5; clone_size: NA; cdr3_nt: TGTGCCAGCAGCTTGGGGACGGGAGCCGACTTCCGGGAGACCCAGTACTTC; cdr3_aa: CASSLGTGADFRETQYF
d_call: NA; v_call: TRBV9; j_call: TRBJ1-6; clone_size: NA; cdr3_nt: TGTGCCAGCAGCGTACAGGGGCACGATTCACCCCTCCACTTT; cdr3_aa: CASSVQGHDSPLHF
d_call: TRBD1; v_call: TRBV27; j_call: TRBJ2-7; clone_size: NA; cdr3_nt: TGTGCCAGCAGTTTAACCGGGACAGGGAGACCCTACGAGCAGTACTTC; cdr3_aa: CASSLTGTGRPYEQYF
d_call: NA; v_call: TRBV7-2; j_call: TRBJ2-5; clone_size: NA; cdr3_nt: TGTGCCAGCAGCTTGGAGGGAAACTGGCAAGAGACCCAGTACTTC; cdr3_aa: CASSLEGNWQETQYF
d_call: NA; v_call: TRBV9; j_call: TRBJ1-3; clone_size: NA; cdr3_nt: TGTGCCAGCAGTGATACCGGACTCCCTGGAAACACCATATATTTT; cdr3_aa: CASSDTGLPGNTIYF
d_call: NA; v_call: TRBV2; j_call: TRBJ2-7; clone_size: few; cdr3_nt: TGTGCCAGCAGCCGGGACACCCCTAACGAGCAGTACTTC; cdr3_aa: CASSRDTPNEQYF
d_call: TRBD1; v_call: TRBV9; j_call: TRBJ1-1; clone_size: NA; cdr3_nt: TGTGCCAGCAGCGCCCAGGGGGCCGTTGAAGCTTTCTTT; cdr3_aa: CASSAQGAVEAFF
d_call: NA; v_call: TRBV5-8; j_call: TRBJ1-2; clone_size: NA; cdr3_nt: TGTGCCAGCAGCTTGGTTAACCAGGGTCCCCGCGGCTATGGCTACACCTTC; cdr3_aa: CASSLVNQGPRGYGYTF
d_call: TRBD1; v_call: TRBV4-3; j_call: TRBJ1-2; clone_size: NA; cdr3_nt: TGCGCCAGCAGCCCAAGCTTGGGACAGGGGATTTACGGCTACACCTTC; cdr3_aa: CASSPSLGQGIYGYTF
d_call: NA; v_call: TRBV2; j_call: TRBJ2-3; clone_size: once; cdr3_nt: TGTGCCAGCTCGAGGGAGGATACGCAGTATTTT; cdr3_aa: CASSREDTQYF
d_call: NA; v_call: TRBV7-8; j_call: TRBJ1-6; clone_size: NA; cdr3_nt: TGTGCCAGCAGCTTACCTAGTAATTCACCCCTCCACTTT; cdr3_aa: CASSLPSNSPLHF
d_call: NA; v_call: TRBV11-2; j_call: TRBJ1-2; clone_size: once; cdr3_nt: TGTGCCAGCAGCTTAGACCCCAGGGGCGGCTATGGCTACACCTTC; cdr3_aa: CASSLDPRGGYGYTF
d_call: NA; v_call: TRBV11-3; j_call: TRBJ1-3; clone_size: NA; cdr3_nt: TGTGCCAGCCAGGGGACATTGGGAAACACCATATATTTT; cdr3_aa: CASQGTLGNTIYF
d_call: TRBD1; v_call: TRBV10-2; j_call: TRBJ1-5; clone_size: NA; cdr3_nt: TGCGCCAGCAGTCTGGGACAGGGGGCTCAGCCCCAGCATTTT; cdr3_aa: CASSLGQGAQPQHF
d_call: TRBD2; v_call: TRBV18; j_call: TRBJ2-1; clone_size: NA; cdr3_nt: TGTGCCAGCTCACAGGCCGGCGGGAGGAGCTCCTACAATGAGCAGTTCTTC; cdr3_aa: CASSQAGGRSSYNEQFF
d_call: NA; v_call: TRBV6-5; j_call: TRBJ1-1; clone_size: NA; cdr3_nt: TGTGCCAGCACCGAGGGGCCCACAGGGACCACTGAAGCTTTCTTT; cdr3_aa: CASTEGPTGTTEAFF
d_call: TRBD1; v_call: TRBV6-2/TRBV6-3; j_call: TRBJ1-6; clone_size: NA; cdr3_nt: TGTGCCAGCAGCTCACAGGGGGCTCGGTCACCCCTCCACTTT; cdr3_aa: CASSSQGARSPLHF
d_call: NA; v_call: TRBV13; j_call: TRBJ2-3; clone_size: NA; cdr3_nt: TGTGCCAGCAGCACGGGTCTCCCAACGCGCGGGAGCACAGATACGCAGTATTTT; cdr3_aa: CASSTGLPTRGSTDTQYF